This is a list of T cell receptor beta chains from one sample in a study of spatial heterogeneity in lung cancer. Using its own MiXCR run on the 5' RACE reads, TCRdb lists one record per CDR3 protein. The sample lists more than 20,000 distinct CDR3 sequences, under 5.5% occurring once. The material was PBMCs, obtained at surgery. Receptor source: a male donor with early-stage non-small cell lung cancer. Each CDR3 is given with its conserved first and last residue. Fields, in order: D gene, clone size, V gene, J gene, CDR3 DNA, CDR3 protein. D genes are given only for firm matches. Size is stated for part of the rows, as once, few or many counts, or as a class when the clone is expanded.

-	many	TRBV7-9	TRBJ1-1	TGTGCCAGCAGCTTTGGGGGCGACACTGAAGCTTTCTTT	CASSFGGDTEAFF
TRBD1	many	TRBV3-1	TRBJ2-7	TGTGCCAGCAACTTACAGGGGGCGGGCGAGCAGTACTTC	CASNLQGAGEQYF
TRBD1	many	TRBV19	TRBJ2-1	TGTGCCAGTAGTATAGCCGCCCGGGACAGGGAAGGAATTGAGCAGTTCTTC	CASSIAARDREGIEQFF
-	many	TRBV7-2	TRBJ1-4	TGTGCCAGCAGCTTATCTTCCGCAACTAATGAAAAACTGTTTTTT	CASSLSSATNEKLFF
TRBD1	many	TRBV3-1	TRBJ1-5	TGTGCCAGCAGCCCAACCGGGACAGAATATCAGCCCCAGCATTTT	CASSPTGTEYQPQHF
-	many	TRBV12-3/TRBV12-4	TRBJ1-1	TGTGCCAGCCGTGTGGGGATGAACACTGAAGCTTTCTTT	CASRVGMNTEAFF
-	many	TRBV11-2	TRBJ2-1	TGTGCCAGCAGCTTAGAAGGGGCAGGGCAAGCCGATGAGCAGTTCTTC	CASSLEGAGQADEQFF
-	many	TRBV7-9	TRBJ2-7	TGTGCCAGCAGCCCGAGGGGGTACGAGCAGTACTTC	CASSPRGYEQYF
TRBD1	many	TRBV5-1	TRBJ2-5	TGCGCCAGCAGCGTCAGGGGGGAGACCCAGTACTTC	CASSVRGETQYF
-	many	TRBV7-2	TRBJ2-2	TGTGCCAGCACCCGTCCTGAAGGGGAGCTGTTTTTT	CASTRPEGELFF
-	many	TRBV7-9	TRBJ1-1	TGTGCCAGCAGCTTAGCGGTGGGAGGCACTGAAGCTTTCTTT	CASSLAVGGTEAFF
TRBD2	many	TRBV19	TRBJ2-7	TGTGCCAGTAGTATAGCTGCGGGGGGGACCTACGAGCAGTACTTC	CASSIAAGGTYEQYF
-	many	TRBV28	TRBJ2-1	TGTGCCAGCGGGGGGAAACTGAATGAGCAGTTCTTC	CASGGKLNEQFF
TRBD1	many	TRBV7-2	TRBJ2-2	TGTGCCAGCAGCCGGGACAGCGCGAACACCGGGGAGCTGTTTTTT	CASSRDSANTGELFF
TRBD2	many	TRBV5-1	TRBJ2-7	TGCGCCAGCAGCTTAAGTCGGGGGGATAGCGGGAACTACGAGCAGTACTTC	CASSLSRGDSGNYEQYF
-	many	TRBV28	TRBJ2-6	TGTGCCAGCATTACGGGCGGCGGTATCTCTGGGGCCAACGTCCTGACTTTC	CASITGGGISGANVLTF
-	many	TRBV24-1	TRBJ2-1	TGTGCCACCAGTGACCACCTGGATGTGTTCTTC	CATSDHLDVFF
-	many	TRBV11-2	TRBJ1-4	TGTGCCAGCAGCTTCCACGAAAAACTGTTTTTT	CASSFHEKLFF
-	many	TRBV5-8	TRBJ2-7	TGTGCCAGCAGCTCCGGGACGAGGAGCTCCTACGAGCAGTACTTC	CASSSGTRSSYEQYF
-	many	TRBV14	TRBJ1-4	TGTGCCAGCAGCCAAGATACGGGGGTGACTAATGAAAAACTGTTTTTT	CASSQDTGVTNEKLFF
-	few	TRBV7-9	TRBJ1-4	TGTGCCAGCAGCTTAAATAGCGGACAGAATGAAAAACTGTTTTTT	CASSLNSGQNEKLFF
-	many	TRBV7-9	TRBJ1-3	TGTGCCGGACGTGGTAATGGAAACACCATATATTTT	CAGRGNGNTIYF
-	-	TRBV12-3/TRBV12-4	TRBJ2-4	TGTGCCAGCAGGAACCGGGACGCCCCCTACTTC	CASRNRDAPYF
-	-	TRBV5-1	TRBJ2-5	TGCGCCAGCAGCTTGGTGGCAGGGCTGGAAGAGACCCAGTACTTC	CASSLVAGLEETQYF
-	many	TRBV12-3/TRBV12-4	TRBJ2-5	TGTGCCAGCAGCCCACAGGGTACAGAGACCCAGTACTTC	CASSPQGTETQYF
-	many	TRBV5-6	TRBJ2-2	TGTGCCAGCAGCTTCCGGGGCAGTGGGACCGGGGAGCTGTTTTTT	CASSFRGSGTGELFF
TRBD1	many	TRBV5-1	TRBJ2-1	TGCGCCAGCAGCCCGGACACGACAGGGAACTACAATGAGCAGTTCTTC	CASSPDTTGNYNEQFF
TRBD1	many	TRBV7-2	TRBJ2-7	TGTGCCAGCAGCCCCTATCCAGGGGGCGGATCCTACGAGCAGTACTTC	CASSPYPGGGSYEQYF
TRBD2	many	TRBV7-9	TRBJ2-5	TGTGCCAGCAGCCGCGGGACTAGCGGGGTTGAGACCCAGTACTTC	CASSRGTSGVETQYF
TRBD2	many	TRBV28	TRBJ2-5	TGTGCCAGCGCCGGGGGGGGCGGAGAGACCCAGTACTTC	CASAGGGGETQYF
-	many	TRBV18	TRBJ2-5	TGTGCCAGCGCGGACACGCGGTACCAAGAGACCCAGTACTTC	CASADTRYQETQYF
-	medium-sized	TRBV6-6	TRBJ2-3	TGTGCCAGCAGTCCGGGAGCGAGACGGGATACGCAGTATTTT	CASSPGARRDTQYF
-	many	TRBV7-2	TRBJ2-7	TGTGCCAGCAGCTTAGTGGCCTACGAGCAGTACTTC	CASSLVAYEQYF
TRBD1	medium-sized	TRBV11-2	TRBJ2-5	TGTGCCAGCAGCCCCGGGACAGGATTGTACCAAGAGACCCAGTACTTC	CASSPGTGLYQETQYF
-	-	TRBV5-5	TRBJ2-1	TGTGCCAGCAGCCTGGGACCGAGCTCCTACAATGAGCAGTTCTTC	CASSLGPSSYNEQFF
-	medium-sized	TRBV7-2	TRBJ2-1	TGTGCCAGCAGCTTAGCCTGGGGCAATGAGCAGTTCTTC	CASSLAWGNEQFF
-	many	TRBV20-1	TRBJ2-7	TGCAGTGCTAGCGGCTCCTACGAGCAGTACTTC	CSASGSYEQYF
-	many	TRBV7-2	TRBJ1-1	TGTGCCAGCAGCTTAGTAGCACAGGGACGGCAAAACACTGAAGCTTTCTTT	CASSLVAQGRQNTEAFF
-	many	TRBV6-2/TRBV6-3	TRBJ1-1	TGTGCCAGCAGTTACTCGAGTCCCGGGACTCCTGAAGCTTTCTTT	CASSYSSPGTPEAFF
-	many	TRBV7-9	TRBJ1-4	TGTGCCAGCAGCCCACATAATCTAATCCCGGGCGGTGAAAAACTGTTTTTT	CASSPHNLIPGGEKLFF
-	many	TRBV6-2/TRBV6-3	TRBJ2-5	TGTGCCAGCAGTCCAGGGGACCCAGCAGCGGCCCAGTACTTC	CASSPGDPAAAQYF
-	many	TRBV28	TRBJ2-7	TGTGCCAGCAGCCCACCACACCCCCGGACGGGGGAGCAGTACTTC	CASSPPHPRTGEQYF
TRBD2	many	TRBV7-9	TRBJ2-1	TGTGCCAGCAGCTACGGACTAGCGGGAGCTACAAAGGTCTTC	CASSYGLAGATKVF
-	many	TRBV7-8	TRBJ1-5	TGTGCCAGCAGCTTATTTTCGCAGATAAGCAATCAGCCCCAGCATTTT	CASSLFSQISNQPQHF
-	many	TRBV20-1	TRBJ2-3	TGCAGTGCTAGAGAGAGCGGCACAGATACGCAGTATTTT	CSARESGTDTQYF
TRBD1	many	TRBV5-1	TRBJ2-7	TGCGCCAGCAGCCCCCCGGGACAGACATACTACGAGCAGTACTTC	CASSPPGQTYYEQYF
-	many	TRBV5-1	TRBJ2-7	TGCGCCAGCAGCTTGGGCGACACCCCAAGCTCCTACGAGCAGTACTTC	CASSLGDTPSSYEQYF
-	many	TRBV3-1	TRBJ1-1	TGTGCCAGCAGCCAAGGGGGATGGGCCAACACTGAAGCTTTCTTT	CASSQGGWANTEAFF
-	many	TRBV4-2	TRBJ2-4	TGTGCCAGCAGCCAAGATCCCAAGGAAACGGGAGTGGGCAAAAACATTCAGTACTTC	CASSQDPKETGVGKNIQYF
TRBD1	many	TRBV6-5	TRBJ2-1	TGTGCCAGCAGCCAACAGGGGTCGGATGAGCAGTTCTTC	CASSQQGSDEQFF
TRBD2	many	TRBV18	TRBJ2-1	TGTGCCAGCTCACCAGGCGGGGGGTACGGTGAGCAGTTCTTC	CASSPGGGYGEQFF
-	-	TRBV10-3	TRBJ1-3	TGTGCCACCGCAGGGTCTGGAAACACCATATATTTT	CATAGSGNTIYF
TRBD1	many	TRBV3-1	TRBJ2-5	TGTGCCAGCAGCTACCGGGACAGGGGAAGAGAGACCCAGTACTTC	CASSYRDRGRETQYF
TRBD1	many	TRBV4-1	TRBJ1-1	TGCGCCAGCAGCCAAGAGAGCCCGGACAGGGGCCTGAACACTGAAGCTTTCTTT	CASSQESPDRGLNTEAFF
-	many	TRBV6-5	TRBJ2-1	TGTGCCAGCAGTTACTCCGGATCGCACAATGAGCAGTTCTTC	CASSYSGSHNEQFF